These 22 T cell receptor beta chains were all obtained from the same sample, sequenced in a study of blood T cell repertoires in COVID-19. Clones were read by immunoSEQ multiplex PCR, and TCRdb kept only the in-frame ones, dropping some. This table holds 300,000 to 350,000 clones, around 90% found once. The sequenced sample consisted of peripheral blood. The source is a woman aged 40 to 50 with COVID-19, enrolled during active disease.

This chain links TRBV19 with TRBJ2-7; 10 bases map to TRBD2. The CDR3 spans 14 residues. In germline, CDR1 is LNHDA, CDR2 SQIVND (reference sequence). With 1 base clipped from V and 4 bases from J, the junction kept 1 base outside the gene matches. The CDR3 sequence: CASSIASGSYEQYF. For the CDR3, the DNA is TGTGCCAGTAGTATAGCTAGCGGGAGTTACGAGCAGTACTTC.

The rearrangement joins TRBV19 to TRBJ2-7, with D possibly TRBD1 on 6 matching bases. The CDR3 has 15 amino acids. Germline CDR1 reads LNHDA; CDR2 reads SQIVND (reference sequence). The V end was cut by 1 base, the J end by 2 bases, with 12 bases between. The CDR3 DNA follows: TGTGCCAGTAGTATAGCAGGCAGGGGAACCTACGAGCAGTACTTC. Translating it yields CASSIAGRGTYEQYF.

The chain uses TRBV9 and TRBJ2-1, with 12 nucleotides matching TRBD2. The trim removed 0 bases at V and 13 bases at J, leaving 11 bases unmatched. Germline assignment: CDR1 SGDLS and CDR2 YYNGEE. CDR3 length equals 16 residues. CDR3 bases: TGTGCCAGCAGCGTAGCTACGGCTAGCGGGGGGGCCGGACAGTTCTTC. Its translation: CASSVATASGGAGQFF.

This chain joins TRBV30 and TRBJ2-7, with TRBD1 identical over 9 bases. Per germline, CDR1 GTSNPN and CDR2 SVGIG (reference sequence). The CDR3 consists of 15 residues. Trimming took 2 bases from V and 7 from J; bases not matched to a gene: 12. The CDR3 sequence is CAWSSKGTGFGEQYF. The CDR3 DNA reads TGTGCCTGGAGTTCCAAAGGGACAGGGTTCGGGGAGCAGTACTTC. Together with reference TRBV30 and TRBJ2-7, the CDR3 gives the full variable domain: SQTIHQWPATLVQPVGSPLSLECTVEGTSNPNLYWYRQAAGRGLQLLFYSVGIGQISSEVPQNLSASRPQDRQFILSSKKLLLSDSGFYLCAWSSKGTGFGEQYFGPGTRLTVT.

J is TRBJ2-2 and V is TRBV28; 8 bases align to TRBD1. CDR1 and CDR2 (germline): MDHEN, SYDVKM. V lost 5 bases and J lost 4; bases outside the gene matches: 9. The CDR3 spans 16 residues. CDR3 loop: CASSPGQGRGTGELFF. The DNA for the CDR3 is TGTGCCAGCAGTCCCGGACAGGGTCGGGGCACCGGGGAGCTGTTTTTT.

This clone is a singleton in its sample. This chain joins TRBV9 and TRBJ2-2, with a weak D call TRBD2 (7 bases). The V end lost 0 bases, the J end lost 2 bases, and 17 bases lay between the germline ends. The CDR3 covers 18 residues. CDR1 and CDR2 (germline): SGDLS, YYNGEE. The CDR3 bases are TGTGCCAGCAGCGTAGCTCAGGGGAGCGGGGCTAACACCGGGGAGCTGTTTTTT. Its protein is CASSVAQGSGANTGELFF. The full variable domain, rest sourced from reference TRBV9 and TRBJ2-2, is DSGVTQTPKHLITATGQRVTLRCSPRSGDLSVYWYQQSLDQGLQFLIQYYNGEERAKGNILERFSAQQFPDLHSELNLSSLELGDSALYFCASSVAQGSGANTGELFFGEGSRLTVL.

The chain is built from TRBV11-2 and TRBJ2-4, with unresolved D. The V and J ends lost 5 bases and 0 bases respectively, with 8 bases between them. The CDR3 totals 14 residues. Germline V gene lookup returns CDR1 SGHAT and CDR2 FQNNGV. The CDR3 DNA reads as TGTGCCAGCAGCCATCGGGTAGCCAAAAACATTCAGTACTTC. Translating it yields CASSHRVAKNIQYF.

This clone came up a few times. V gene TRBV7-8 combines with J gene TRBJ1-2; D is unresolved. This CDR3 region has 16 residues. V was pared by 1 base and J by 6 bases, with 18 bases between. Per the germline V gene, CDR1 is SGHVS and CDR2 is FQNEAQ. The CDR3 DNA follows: TGTGCCAGCAGCTTAGGCTTGAGGGTCGAACCCCATGGCTACACCTTC. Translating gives CASSLGLRVEPHGYTF.

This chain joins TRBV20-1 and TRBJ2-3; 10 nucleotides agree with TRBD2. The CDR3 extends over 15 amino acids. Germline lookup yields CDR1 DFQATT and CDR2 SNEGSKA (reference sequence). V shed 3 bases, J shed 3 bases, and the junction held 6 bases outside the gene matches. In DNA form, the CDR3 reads TGCAGTGCTAGTAGACTAGCGGGTTTGACAGATACGCAGTATTTT. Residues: CSASRLAGLTDTQYF.

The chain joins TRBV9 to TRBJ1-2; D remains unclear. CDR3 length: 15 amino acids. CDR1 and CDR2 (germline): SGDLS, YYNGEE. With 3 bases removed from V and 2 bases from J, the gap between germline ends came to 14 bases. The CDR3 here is CASSANSRTNYGYTF. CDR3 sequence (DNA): TGTGCCAGCAGCGCAAACAGCCGAACCAACTATGGCTACACCTTC. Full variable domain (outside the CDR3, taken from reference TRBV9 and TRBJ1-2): DSGVTQTPKHLITATGQRVTLRCSPRSGDLSVYWYQQSLDQGLQFLIQYYNGEERAKGNILERFSAQQFPDLHSELNLSSLELGDSALYFCASSANSRTNYGYTFGSGTRLTVV.

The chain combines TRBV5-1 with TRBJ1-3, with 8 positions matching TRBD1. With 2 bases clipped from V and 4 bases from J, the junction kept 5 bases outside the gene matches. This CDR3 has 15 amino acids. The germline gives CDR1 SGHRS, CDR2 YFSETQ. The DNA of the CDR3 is TGCGCCAGCAGCTTAAAGACAGGGGCAGGAAACACCATATATTTT. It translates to CASSLKTGAGNTIYF.

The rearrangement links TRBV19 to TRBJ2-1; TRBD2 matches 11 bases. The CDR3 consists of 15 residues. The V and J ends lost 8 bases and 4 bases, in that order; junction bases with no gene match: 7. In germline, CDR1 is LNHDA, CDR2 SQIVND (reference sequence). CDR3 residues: CASSRLAGPYNEQFF. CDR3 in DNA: TGTGCCAGTTCCCGACTAGCGGGACCTTACAATGAGCAGTTCTTC.

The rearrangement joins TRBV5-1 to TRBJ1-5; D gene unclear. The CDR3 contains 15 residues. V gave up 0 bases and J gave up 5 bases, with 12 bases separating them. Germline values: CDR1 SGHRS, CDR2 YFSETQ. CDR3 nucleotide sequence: TGCGCCAGCAGCTTGGGTTCTGGTCGAGATCAGCCCCAGCATTTT. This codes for CASSLGSGRDQPQHF.

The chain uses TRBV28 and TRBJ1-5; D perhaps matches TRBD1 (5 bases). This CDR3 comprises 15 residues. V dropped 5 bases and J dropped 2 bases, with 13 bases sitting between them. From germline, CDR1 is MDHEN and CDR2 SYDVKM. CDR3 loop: CASSETRGGNQPQHF. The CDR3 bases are TGTGCCAGCAGTGAGACTCGGGGGGGCAATCAGCCCCAGCATTTT.

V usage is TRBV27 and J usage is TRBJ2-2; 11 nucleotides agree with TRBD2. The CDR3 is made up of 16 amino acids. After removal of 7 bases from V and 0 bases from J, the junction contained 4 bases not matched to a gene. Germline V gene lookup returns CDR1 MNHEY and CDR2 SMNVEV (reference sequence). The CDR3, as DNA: TGTGCCAGCAACCGACTAGCGGGATCGAACACCGGGGAGCTGTTTTTT. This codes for CASNRLAGSNTGELFF.

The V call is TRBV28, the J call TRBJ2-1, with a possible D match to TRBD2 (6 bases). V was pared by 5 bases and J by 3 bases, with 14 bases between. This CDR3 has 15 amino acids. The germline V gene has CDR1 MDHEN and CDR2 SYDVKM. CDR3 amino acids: CASSRPRGFYNEQFF. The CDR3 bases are TGTGCCAGCAGTCGGCCGCGGGGTTTCTACAATGAGCAGTTCTTC.

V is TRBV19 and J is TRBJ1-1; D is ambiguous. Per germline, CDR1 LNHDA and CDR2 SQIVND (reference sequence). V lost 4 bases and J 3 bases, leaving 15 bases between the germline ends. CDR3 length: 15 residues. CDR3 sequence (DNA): TGTGCCAGTAGTAAAAACTCTATGGTGCACACTGAAGCTTTCTTT. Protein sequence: CASSKNSMVHTEAFF. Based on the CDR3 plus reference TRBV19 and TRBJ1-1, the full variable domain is DGGITQSPKYLFRKEGQNVTLSCEQNLNHDAMYWYRQDPGQGLRLIYYSQIVNDFQKGDIAEGYSVSREKKESFPLTVTSAQKNPTAFYLCASSKNSMVHTEAFFGQGTRLTVV.

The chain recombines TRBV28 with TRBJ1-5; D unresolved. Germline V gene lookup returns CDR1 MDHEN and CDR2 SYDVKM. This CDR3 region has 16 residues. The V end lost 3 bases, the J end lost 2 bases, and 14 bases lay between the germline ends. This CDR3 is CASSFLTRVGNQPQHF. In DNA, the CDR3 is TGTGCCAGCAGTTTCCTTACCCGGGTCGGCAATCAGCCCCAGCATTTT.

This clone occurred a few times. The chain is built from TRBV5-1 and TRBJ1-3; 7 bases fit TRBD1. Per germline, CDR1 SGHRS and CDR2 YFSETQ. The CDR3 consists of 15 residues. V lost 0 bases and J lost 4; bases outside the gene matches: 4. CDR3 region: CASSLEGGKGNTIYF. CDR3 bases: TGCGCCAGCAGCTTGGAAGGGGGCAAAGGAAACACCATATATTTT.

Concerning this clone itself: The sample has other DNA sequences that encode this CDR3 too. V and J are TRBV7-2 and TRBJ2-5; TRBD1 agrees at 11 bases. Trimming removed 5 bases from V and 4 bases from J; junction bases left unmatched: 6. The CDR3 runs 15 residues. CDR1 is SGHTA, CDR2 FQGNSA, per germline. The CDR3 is CASSPRDRGGETQYF. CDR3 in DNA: TGTGCCAGCAGCCCGCGGGACAGGGGGGGAGAGACCCAGTACTTC. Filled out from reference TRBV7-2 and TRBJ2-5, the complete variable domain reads GAGVSQSPSNKVTEKGKDVELRCDPISGHTALYWYRQSLGQGLEFLIYFQGNSAPDKSGLPSDRFSAERTGGSVSTLTIQRTQQEDSAVYLCASSPRDRGGETQYFGPGTRLLVL.

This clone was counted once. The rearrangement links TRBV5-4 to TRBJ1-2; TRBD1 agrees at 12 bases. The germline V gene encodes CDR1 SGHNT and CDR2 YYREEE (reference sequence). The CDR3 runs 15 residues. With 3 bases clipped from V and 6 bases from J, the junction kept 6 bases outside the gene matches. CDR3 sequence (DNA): TGTGCCAGCAGCTACTCCGGGACAGGGGGCCATGGCTACACCTTC. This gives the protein CASSYSGTGGHGYTF. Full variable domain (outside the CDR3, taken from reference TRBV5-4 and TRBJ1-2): ETGVTQSPTHLIKTRGQQVTLRCSSQSGHNTVSWYQQALGQGPQFIFQYYREEENGRGNFPPRFSGLQFPNYSSELNVNALELDDSALYLCASSYSGTGGHGYTFGSGTRLTVV.

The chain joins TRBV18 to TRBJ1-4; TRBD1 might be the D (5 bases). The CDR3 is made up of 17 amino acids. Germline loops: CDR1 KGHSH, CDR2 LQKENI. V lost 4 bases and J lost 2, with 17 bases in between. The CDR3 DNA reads TGTGCCAGCTCACGAGTTCAGGGTTTCGGGACTAATGAAAAACTGTTTTTT. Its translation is CASSRVQGFGTNEKLFF.